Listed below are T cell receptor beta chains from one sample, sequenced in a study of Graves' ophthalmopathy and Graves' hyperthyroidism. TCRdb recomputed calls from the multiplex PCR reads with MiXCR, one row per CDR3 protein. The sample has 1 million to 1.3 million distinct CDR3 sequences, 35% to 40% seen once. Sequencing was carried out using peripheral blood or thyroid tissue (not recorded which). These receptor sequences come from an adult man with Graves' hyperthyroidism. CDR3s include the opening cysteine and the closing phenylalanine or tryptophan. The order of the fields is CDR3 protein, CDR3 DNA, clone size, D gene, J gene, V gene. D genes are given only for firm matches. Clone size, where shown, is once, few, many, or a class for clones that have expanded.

cdr3_aa: CASSFNPEVYEQYF
cdr3_nt: TGTGCCAGCAGTTTTAACCCGGAGGTGTACGAGCAGTACTTC
clone_size: many
d_call: NA
j_call: TRBJ2-7
v_call: TRBV12-3/TRBV12-4

cdr3_aa: CASTTTNQPQHF
cdr3_nt: TGTGCCAGCACGACCACAAATCAGCCCCAGCATTTT
clone_size: many
d_call: NA
j_call: TRBJ1-5
v_call: TRBV12-3/TRBV12-4

cdr3_aa: CATSRDSGRTNTEAFF
cdr3_nt: TGTGCCACCAGCAGAGATAGCGGCCGAACGAACACTGAAGCTTTCTTT
clone_size: many
d_call: NA
j_call: TRBJ1-1
v_call: TRBV15

cdr3_aa: CASRLDRGEKLFF
cdr3_nt: TGTGCCAGCAGACTTGACAGGGGGGAAAAACTGTTTTTT
clone_size: NA
d_call: TRBD1
j_call: TRBJ1-4
v_call: TRBV6-6

cdr3_aa: CASSGQSNF
cdr3_nt: TGTGCCAGCAGCGGACAGAGCAATTTT
clone_size: once
d_call: NA
j_call: TRBJ1-5
v_call: TRBV5-5

cdr3_aa: CASSPVQGETQYF
cdr3_nt: TGTGCCAGCAGCCCTGTCCAAGGAGAGACCCAGTACTTC
clone_size: many
d_call: NA
j_call: TRBJ2-5
v_call: TRBV5-4

cdr3_aa: CASSPSRAETQYF
cdr3_nt: TGTGCCAGCAGCCCATCTAGGGCGGAGACCCAGTACTTC
clone_size: many
d_call: NA
j_call: TRBJ2-5
v_call: TRBV7-2

cdr3_aa: CSAVGVNRDSEAFF
cdr3_nt: TGCAGCGCCGTTGGAGTAAACCGGGACAGTGAAGCTTTCTTT
clone_size: NA
d_call: TRBD1
j_call: TRBJ1-1
v_call: TRBV29-1

cdr3_aa: CAISEAVAGRDEQYF
cdr3_nt: TGTGCCATCAGTGAAGCGGTGGCGGGGAGGGACGAGCAGTACTTC
clone_size: NA
d_call: TRBD2
j_call: TRBJ2-7
v_call: TRBV10-3

cdr3_aa: CASARGAEAFF
cdr3_nt: TGTGCCAGCGCGAGGGGCGCTGAAGCTTTCTTT
clone_size: NA
d_call: NA
j_call: TRBJ1-1
v_call: TRBV25-1

cdr3_aa: CSVEATGNEKLFF
cdr3_nt: TGCAGCGTTGAGGCCACAGGTAATGAAAAACTGTTTTTT
clone_size: NA
d_call: NA
j_call: TRBJ1-4
v_call: TRBV29-1

cdr3_aa: CASSWDQHF
cdr3_nt: TGTGCCAGCAGCTGGGACCAGCATTTT
clone_size: NA
d_call: NA
j_call: TRBJ1-5
v_call: TRBV12-3/TRBV12-4

cdr3_aa: CASSLARTGQVGSPLHF
cdr3_nt: TGTGCCAGCAGCTTGGCCCGGACTGGCCAGGTCGGATCACCCCTCCACTTT
clone_size: few
d_call: NA
j_call: TRBJ1-6
v_call: TRBV5-8

cdr3_aa: CASSPMAGKSSPLHF
cdr3_nt: TGTGCCAGTTCCCCGATGGCAGGGAAGAGTTCACCCCTCCACTTT
clone_size: many
d_call: NA
j_call: TRBJ1-6
v_call: TRBV19

cdr3_aa: CASRRGVSSRETQYF
cdr3_nt: TGTGCCAGCAGGAGGGGCGTCAGTTCGAGAGAGACCCAGTACTTC
clone_size: NA
d_call: NA
j_call: TRBJ2-5
v_call: TRBV2

cdr3_aa: CASSAQGTPITF
cdr3_nt: TGTGCCAGCAGCGCCCAAGGGACTCCAATTACTTTT
clone_size: NA
d_call: NA
j_call: TRBJ2-2
v_call: TRBV9

cdr3_aa: CASSLGTGGEANEKLFF
cdr3_nt: TGTGCCAGCAGCTTAGGAACAGGGGGCGAGGCTAATGAAAAACTGTTTTTT
clone_size: NA
d_call: TRBD1
j_call: TRBJ1-4
v_call: TRBV7-9

cdr3_aa: CASSSLTGLETQYF
cdr3_nt: TGTGCCAGCAGCTCACTGACAGGGTTAGAGACCCAGTACTTC
clone_size: NA
d_call: TRBD1
j_call: TRBJ2-5
v_call: TRBV2

cdr3_aa: CSATDKEYSNQPQHF
cdr3_nt: TGCAGTGCTACTGACAAGGAGTATAGCAATCAGCCCCAGCATTTT
clone_size: many
d_call: NA
j_call: TRBJ1-5
v_call: TRBV20-1

cdr3_aa: CATSPRQGGISGANVLTF
cdr3_nt: TGTGCCACCTCTCCCAGACAGGGGGGAATCTCTGGGGCCAACGTCCTGACTTTC
clone_size: NA
d_call: TRBD1
j_call: TRBJ2-6
v_call: TRBV10-3

cdr3_aa: CASSLTGTELYEQYF
cdr3_nt: TGTGCCAGCAGCTTAACAGGGACCGAGCTCTACGAGCAGTACTTC
clone_size: few
d_call: NA
j_call: TRBJ2-7
v_call: TRBV7-2

cdr3_aa: CASGRVGGDEQYF
cdr3_nt: TGTGCCAGTGGAAGGGTAGGGGGCGACGAGCAGTACTTC
clone_size: NA
d_call: TRBD1
j_call: TRBJ2-7
v_call: TRBV6-2/TRBV6-3

cdr3_aa: CASREEDTFQPQHF
cdr3_nt: TGTGCCAGTCGGGAGGAGGACACCTTTCAGCCCCAGCATTTT
clone_size: many
d_call: NA
j_call: TRBJ1-5
v_call: TRBV2

cdr3_aa: CSVESQGTSSGNTIYF
cdr3_nt: TGCAGCGTTGAGTCCCAGGGAACGAGCTCTGGAAACACCATATATTTT
clone_size: NA
d_call: NA
j_call: TRBJ1-3
v_call: TRBV29-1

cdr3_aa: CSVAGQGEFEQYF
cdr3_nt: TGCAGCGTTGCCGGGCAGGGGGAATTCGAGCAGTACTTC
clone_size: NA
d_call: TRBD1
j_call: TRBJ2-7
v_call: TRBV29-1

cdr3_aa: CASSYSRTGNEQYF
cdr3_nt: TGTGCCAGCAGTTACTCGAGGACAGGGAACGAGCAGTACTTC
clone_size: NA
d_call: TRBD1
j_call: TRBJ2-7
v_call: TRBV6-6

cdr3_aa: CASSERGGSYEQYF
cdr3_nt: TGCGCCAGCAGTGAAAGAGGGGGGTCCTACGAGCAGTACTTC
clone_size: many
d_call: NA
j_call: TRBJ2-7
v_call: TRBV10-2

cdr3_aa: CASSLATSRFADTQYF
cdr3_nt: TGCGCCAGCAGCTTGGCGACTTCTAGATTTGCAGATACGCAGTATTTT
clone_size: NA
d_call: NA
j_call: TRBJ2-3
v_call: TRBV25-1

cdr3_aa: CASSKFSGTSGREETQYF
cdr3_nt: TGTGCCAGCAGCAAATTCTCCGGGACTAGCGGCCGTGAAGAGACCCAGTACTTC
clone_size: NA
d_call: TRBD2
j_call: TRBJ2-5
v_call: TRBV7-2

cdr3_aa: CASSSSQAIQETQYF
cdr3_nt: TGTGCCAGCAGCTCATCCCAGGCAATTCAAGAGACCCAGTACTTC
clone_size: many
d_call: NA
j_call: TRBJ2-5
v_call: TRBV7-2

cdr3_aa: CASGMDRGNSPLHF
cdr3_nt: TGTGCCAGCGGAATGGACAGGGGTAATTCACCCCTCCACTTT
clone_size: many
d_call: TRBD1
j_call: TRBJ1-6
v_call: TRBV12-3/TRBV12-4

cdr3_aa: CAISKGLAGAGSEQYF
cdr3_nt: TGTGCCATCAGCAAGGGACTAGCGGGAGCGGGTTCCGAGCAGTACTTC
clone_size: many
d_call: TRBD2
j_call: TRBJ2-7
v_call: TRBV10-3

cdr3_aa: CSARAGGGTQYF
cdr3_nt: TGCAGTGCTAGGGCCGGTGGGGGGACCCAGTACTTC
clone_size: many
d_call: NA
j_call: TRBJ2-5
v_call: TRBV20-1

cdr3_aa: CASRRDRGIYYGYTF
cdr3_nt: TGTGCCAGCAGAAGGGACAGGGGGATATACTATGGCTACACCTTC
clone_size: NA
d_call: TRBD1
j_call: TRBJ1-2
v_call: TRBV10-3

cdr3_aa: CASSPGLAGGDEQYF
cdr3_nt: TGTGCCAGCAGCCCGGGACTAGCGGGAGGCGACGAGCAGTACTTC
clone_size: NA
d_call: TRBD2
j_call: TRBJ2-7
v_call: TRBV7-2

cdr3_aa: CASSSLTGFYGYTF
cdr3_nt: TGTGCCAGCAGTTCATTAACAGGATTCTATGGCTACACCTTC
clone_size: few
d_call: NA
j_call: TRBJ1-2
v_call: TRBV27

cdr3_aa: CASSWTGTNEKLFF
cdr3_nt: TGTGCCAGCAGCTGGACAGGGACTAATGAAAAACTGTTTTTT
clone_size: NA
d_call: TRBD1
j_call: TRBJ1-4
v_call: TRBV6-1